Reported below is one T cell receptor beta chain. The data are from a study of control samples from healthy donors and cancer patients. Looked up from germline, CDR1 is SEHNR and CDR2 is FQNEAQ (reference sequence). V trimming: 5 bases; J trimming: 9 bases; junction bases outside the gene matches: 8. This CDR3 has 13 residues. Method: immunoSEQ multiplex PCR; TCRdb's copy keeps in-frame clones and lacks some. The sample has roughly 95,000 clones; 92% are singletons. The TCR sequence derives from a human donor in good health. The donor label of this sample is uncertain. V and J are TRBV7-9 and TRBJ2-7; 9 positions agree with TRBD1. The sequenced material came from blood. In nucleotides, the CDR3 is TGTGCCAGCAGCCGTTCGGGGACAGGGCGGCAGTACGTC. This codes for CASSRSGTGRQYV.